This T cell receptor (beta chain) was sequenced in a study of T cell responses to AZD1222 COVID-19 vaccine. The study's findings and limits: Donors, mostly white British, included more females; clonal diversity was possibly underestimated.

Germline V CDR1 and CDR2: MNHNS, SASEGT. The ends were cut back, 0 bases at V and 2 bases at J, with 14 bases in the middle. This CDR3 has 16 amino acids. Using immunoSEQ multiplex PCR, the repertoire was profiled, and TCRdb retains in-frame clones only, with some absent. The table has roughly 140,000 clones, roughly 90% seen once; the top ten hold 3% to 3.5%. In regard to this clone: No antigen is known for it.

V is TRBV6-1 and J is TRBJ2-7, with D tentatively TRBD1 or TRBD2 (6 bases each). The sample consisted of peripheral blood, taken 28 days after the second AZD1222 dose. The TCR was taken from an adult who received the AZD1222 COVID-19 vaccine. The CDR3 loop reads CASSEAVGGLPYEQYF. Here the CDR3 DNA reads TGTGCCAGCAGTGAAGCGGTAGGGGGGCTACCCTACGAGCAGTACTTC.